This TCR beta chain comes out of a study of cytomegalovirus exposure and HLA in healthy donors. Study-wide findings and caveats: In a later analysis, CMV-associated beta chains were mostly HLA-associated, it appeared. Earlier analysis looked at TCR beta V segments, and most were productive about 90% or about 30% of the time. Sequences of the TCR beta chain were said to predict the HLA-A and HLA-B alleles of most subjects accurately.

Unrecorded immune exposures were likely, despite nominal health at sampling. Trimming removed 4 bases from V and 3 bases from J, with 20 bases in between. Germline-derived CDR1 and CDR2 are SGHDT and YYEEEE. The CDR3 extends over 16 amino acids. In the case of this clone: Antigen unknown.

60 Vbeta and 13 Jbeta primers were used in PCR. Sequencing used immunoSEQ multiplex PCR; TCRdb keeps in-frame clones, though not all of them. The profile shows about 130,000 clones, 75% to 85% of them singletons. The receptor was derived from a middle-aged woman in good health and CMV-seronegative. The rearrangement joins TRBV5-6 to TRBJ2-7, with D perhaps matching TRBD2 (7 bases). The sequenced sample was PBMCs. DNA for the CDR3: TGTGCCAGCAGCAAACCAGGGCAGGGAGGGGGCTACGAGCAGTACTTC. The encoded protein is CASSKPGQGGGYEQYF.